Sequencing of this TCR beta chain was carried out in a study of blood T cells in healthy people across ages. Germline CDR1 and CDR2: SEHNR and FQNEAQ (reference sequence). The CDR3 covers 10 residues. Deletions cut 6 bases from V and 8 bases from J, with 4 bases between. A sample-barcoded 5' primer and a J-beta primer mix were used in a second PCR of roughly 7 to 11 cycles. Using its own MiXCR run on the 5' RACE reads, TCRdb lists one record per CDR3 protein. The sample yields about 560,000 distinct CDR3 sequences, about 27% seen once. The same sample was also used in a study of T cells of mothers and their children.

Material for sequencing was blood. The chain couples TRBV7-9 to TRBJ1-4; D gene uncertain. The receptor's source is a boy aged 2-15 years in good health. The CDR3 coding sequence is TGTGCCAGCAGTCAGGAAAAACTGTTTTTT. Its translation is CASSQEKLFF.